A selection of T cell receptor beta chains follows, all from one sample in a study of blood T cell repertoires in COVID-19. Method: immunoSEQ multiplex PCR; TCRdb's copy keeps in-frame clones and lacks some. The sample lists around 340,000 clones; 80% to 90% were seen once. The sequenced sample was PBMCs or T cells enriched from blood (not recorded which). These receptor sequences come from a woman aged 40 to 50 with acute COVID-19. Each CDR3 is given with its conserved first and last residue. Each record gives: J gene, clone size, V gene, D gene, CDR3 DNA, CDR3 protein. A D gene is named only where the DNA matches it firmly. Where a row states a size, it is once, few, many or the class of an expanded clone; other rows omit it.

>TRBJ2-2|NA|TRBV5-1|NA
TGCGCCAGCAGCGCTACCCAGGGTCCCGGGGAGCTGTTTTTT
CASSATQGPGELFF
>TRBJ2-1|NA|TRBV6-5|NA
TGTGCCAGCAGCTATGAGTCAGGGGTGGAGTTCTTC
CASSYESGVEFF
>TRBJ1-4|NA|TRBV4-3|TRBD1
TGCGCCAGCAGCCAAGGATCAGGGGGCATGGCTAATGAAAAACTGTTTTTT
CASSQGSGGMANEKLFF
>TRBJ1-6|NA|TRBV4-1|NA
TGCGCCAGCAGCCAGAGTACCGGGTCAGGCTCGGGGGATTCACCCCTCCACTTT
CASSQSTGSGSGDSPLHF
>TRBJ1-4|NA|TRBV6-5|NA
TGTGCCAGCAGACCACCAGGGTTGACTAATGAAAAACTGTTTTTT
CASRPPGLTNEKLFF
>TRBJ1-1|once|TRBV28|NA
TGTGCCGCCTATCGGGGGGACACTGAAGCTTTCTTT
CAAYRGDTEAFF
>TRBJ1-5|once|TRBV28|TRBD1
TGTGCCAGCAGTTTAGGGCAGGGGGGTTCAGGCAATCAGCCCCAGCATTTT
CASSLGQGGSGNQPQHF
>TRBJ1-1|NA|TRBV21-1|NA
TGTGCCAGCAGAACCAGGGAAGCTTTCTTT
CASRTREAFF
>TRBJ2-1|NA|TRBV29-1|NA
TGCAGCGCAGCTCCTTGGCAGGGGAACTACAATGAGCAGTTCTTC
CSAAPWQGNYNEQFF
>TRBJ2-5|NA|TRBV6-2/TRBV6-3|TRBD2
TGTGCCAGCAGTTACTCTCTGGCGGGGGGTCAAGAGACCCAGTACTTC
CASSYSLAGGQETQYF
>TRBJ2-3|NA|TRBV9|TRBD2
TGTGCCAGCAGCGTCACTAGCGGGAGGGCTGGCACAGATACGCAGTATTTT
CASSVTSGRAGTDTQYF
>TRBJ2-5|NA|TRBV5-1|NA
TGCGCCAGCAGCTTTCGGGGTCCTCGGCAAGAGACCCAGTACTTC
CASSFRGPRQETQYF
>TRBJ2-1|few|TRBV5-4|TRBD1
TGTGCCAGCAGCTTGAGTATGAGGACAGGGAACGATGAGCAGTTCTTC
CASSLSMRTGNDEQFF
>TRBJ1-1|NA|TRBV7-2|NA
TGTGCCAGCAGGGCGGGGCCCGGGTACGCTGAAGCTTTCTTT
CASRAGPGYAEAFF
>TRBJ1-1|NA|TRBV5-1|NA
TGCGCCAGCAGACCACAGGGCGCCCGGGACACTGAAGCTTTCTTT
CASRPQGARDTEAFF
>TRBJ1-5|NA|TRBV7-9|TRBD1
TGTGCCAGCAGCCCCGACAGGGGGGATCAGCCCCAGCATTTT
CASSPDRGDQPQHF
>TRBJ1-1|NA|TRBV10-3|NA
TGTGCCATCAGCGGCAAGAAAGGGGTCGCACGCGGGGGGAACACTGAAGCTTTCTTT
CAISGKKGVARGGNTEAFF
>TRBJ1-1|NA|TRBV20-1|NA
TGCAGTGCTAGTTCAGGGGACCGGGACACTGAAGCTTTCTTT
CSASSGDRDTEAFF
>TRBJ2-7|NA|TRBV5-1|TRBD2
TGCGCCAGCAGCCCGGCGGAATCGCTACGGGGGGGCCTTAGCGAGCAGTACTTC
CASSPAESLRGGLSEQYF
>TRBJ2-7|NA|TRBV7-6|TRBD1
TGTGCCAGCAGCTTAAGACAGGGGGCCTCCTACGAGCAGTACTTC
CASSLRQGASYEQYF
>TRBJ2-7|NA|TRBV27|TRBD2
TGTGCCAGCAGCCAACGTCGGACTAGCGGAATCCCTCCCTACGAGCAGTACTTC
CASSQRRTSGIPPYEQYF
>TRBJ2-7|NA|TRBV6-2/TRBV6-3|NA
TGTGCCAGCAGCTCTACGGGGGTCCACCAGTACTTC
CASSSTGVHQYF
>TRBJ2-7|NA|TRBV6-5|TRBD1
TGTGCCAGCAGTTACTCGTCCCGGGACAGGGGGCACGAGCAGTACTTC
CASSYSSRDRGHEQYF
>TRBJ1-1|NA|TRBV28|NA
TGTGCCAGCAGTTACAGGGATGAAGCTTTCTTT
CASSYRDEAFF
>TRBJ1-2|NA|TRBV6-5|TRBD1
TGTGCCAGCAGGCCGGGACAGAGTGAGGGGGATGGCTACACCTTC
CASRPGQSEGDGYTF